The present entry profiles one T cell receptor (beta chain) with its context. Its antigen remains unidentified. TCRdb's table, derived via immunoSEQ multiplex PCR, lists solely in-frame clones and lacks some. This sample carries approximately 150,000 clones, roughly 86% of them seen once, and the ten largest clones take under 3.5%. The CDR3 has 16 residues. The germline V and J ends were trimmed by 3 bases and 2 bases, with 15 bases remaining between them. Germline V CDR1 and CDR2: LGHNA, YSLEER. The sample is drawn from a study of cytomegalovirus exposure and HLA in healthy donors. Study-wide background: The platform used for the 120 validation repertoires matched that of the roughly 720 first-cohort repertoires, a later analysis reported. The study, taken as a whole, reports: The tendency of first-cohort TCR clusters to co-occur in the 120 or so validation repertoires emerged from a later analysis. Specificity of a few CMV-associated chains for CMV antigens was verified in vitro. The study found most TCR sequences rare, yet found some public TCRs in many donors.

This chain links TRBV4-3 with TRBJ2-3; possibly TRBD2 for D (5 bases). The sample consisted of PBMCs. The clonotype comes from a man aged 18 to 30 in good health and CMV-seropositive. The CDR3 DNA reads TGCGCCAGCAGCCAGCTACCCCGGGGTGACACAGATACGCAGTATTTT. The encoded protein is CASSQLPRGDTDTQYF.